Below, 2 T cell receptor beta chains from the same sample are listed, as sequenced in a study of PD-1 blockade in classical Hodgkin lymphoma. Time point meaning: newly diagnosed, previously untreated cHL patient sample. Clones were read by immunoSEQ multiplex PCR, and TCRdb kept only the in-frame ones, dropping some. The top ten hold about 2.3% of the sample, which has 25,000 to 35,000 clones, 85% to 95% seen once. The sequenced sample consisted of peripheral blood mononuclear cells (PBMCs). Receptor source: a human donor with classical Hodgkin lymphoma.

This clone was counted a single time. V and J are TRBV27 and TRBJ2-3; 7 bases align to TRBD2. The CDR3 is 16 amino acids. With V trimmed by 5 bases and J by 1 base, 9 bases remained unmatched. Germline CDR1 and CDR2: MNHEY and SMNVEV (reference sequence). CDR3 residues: CASSRLLREGTDTQYF. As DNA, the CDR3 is TGTGCCAGCAGTCGCCTCCTTCGGGAGGGCACAGATACGCAGTATTTT.

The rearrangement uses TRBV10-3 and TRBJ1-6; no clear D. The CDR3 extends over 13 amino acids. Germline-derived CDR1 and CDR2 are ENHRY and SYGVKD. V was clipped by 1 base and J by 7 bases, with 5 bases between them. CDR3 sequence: CAISEYDNSPLHF. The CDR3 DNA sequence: TGTGCCATCAGTGAGTATGACAATTCACCCCTCCACTTT.